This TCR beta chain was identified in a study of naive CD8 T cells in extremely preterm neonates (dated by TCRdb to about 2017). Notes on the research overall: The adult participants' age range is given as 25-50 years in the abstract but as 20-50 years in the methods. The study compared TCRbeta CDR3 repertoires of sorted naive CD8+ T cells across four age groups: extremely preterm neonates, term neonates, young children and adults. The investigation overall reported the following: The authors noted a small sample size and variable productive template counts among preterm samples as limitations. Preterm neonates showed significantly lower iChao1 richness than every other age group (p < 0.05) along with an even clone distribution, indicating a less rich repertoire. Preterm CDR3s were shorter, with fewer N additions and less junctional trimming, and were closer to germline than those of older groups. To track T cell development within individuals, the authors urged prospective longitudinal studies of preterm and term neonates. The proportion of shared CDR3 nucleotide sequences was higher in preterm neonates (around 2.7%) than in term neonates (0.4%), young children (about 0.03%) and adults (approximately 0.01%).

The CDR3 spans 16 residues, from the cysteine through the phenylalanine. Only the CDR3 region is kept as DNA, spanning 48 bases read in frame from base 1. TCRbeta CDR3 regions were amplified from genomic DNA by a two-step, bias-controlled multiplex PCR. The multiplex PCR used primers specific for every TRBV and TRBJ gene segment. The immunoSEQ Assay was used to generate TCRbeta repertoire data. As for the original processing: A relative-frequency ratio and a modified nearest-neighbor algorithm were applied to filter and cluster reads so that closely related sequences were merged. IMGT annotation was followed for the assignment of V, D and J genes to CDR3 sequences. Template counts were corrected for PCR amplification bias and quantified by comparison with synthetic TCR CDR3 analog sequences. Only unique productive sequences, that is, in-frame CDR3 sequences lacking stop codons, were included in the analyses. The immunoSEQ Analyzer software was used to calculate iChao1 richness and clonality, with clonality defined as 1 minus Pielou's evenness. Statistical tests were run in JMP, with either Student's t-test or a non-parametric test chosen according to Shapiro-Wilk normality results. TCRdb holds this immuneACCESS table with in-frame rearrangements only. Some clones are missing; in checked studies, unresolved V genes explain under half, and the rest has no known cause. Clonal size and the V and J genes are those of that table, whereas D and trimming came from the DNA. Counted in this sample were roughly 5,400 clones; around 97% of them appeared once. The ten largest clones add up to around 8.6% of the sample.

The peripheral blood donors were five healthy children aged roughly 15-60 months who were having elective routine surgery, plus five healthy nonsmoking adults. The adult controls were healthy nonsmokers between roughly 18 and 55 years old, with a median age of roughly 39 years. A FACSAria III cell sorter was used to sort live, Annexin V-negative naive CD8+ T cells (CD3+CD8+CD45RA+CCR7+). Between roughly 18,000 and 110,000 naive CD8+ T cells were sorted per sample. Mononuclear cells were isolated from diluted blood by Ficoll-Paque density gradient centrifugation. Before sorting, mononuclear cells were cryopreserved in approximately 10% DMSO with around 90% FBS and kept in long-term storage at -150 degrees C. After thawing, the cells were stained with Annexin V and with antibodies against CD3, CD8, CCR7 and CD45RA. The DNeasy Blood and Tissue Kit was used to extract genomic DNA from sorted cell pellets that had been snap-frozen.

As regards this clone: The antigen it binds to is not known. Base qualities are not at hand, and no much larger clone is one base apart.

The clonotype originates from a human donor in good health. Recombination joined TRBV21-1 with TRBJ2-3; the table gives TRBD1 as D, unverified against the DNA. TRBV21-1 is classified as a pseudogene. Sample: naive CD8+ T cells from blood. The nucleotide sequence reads TGTGCCAGCAGCAAAGCTAACAGGAGAATCACAGATACGCAGTATTTT. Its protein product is CASSKANRRITDTQYF.